The 23 T cell receptor beta chains in this list originate from one sample, sequenced in a study of T cells in Graves' hyperthyroidism and ophthalmopathy (dated by TCRdb to between 2017 and 2020). The library was produced with multiplex PCR. The sequencer listed for this sample is Illumina HiSeq 2000. The TCR beta CDR3 regions were amplified from the RNA transcripts. The first round of RT-PCR for the TCR CDR3 was performed with the HTBI primer set and the Qiagen OneStep RT-PCR kit. In TCRdb, the public reads were trimmed at Q25 with fastp and aligned with MiXCR, with productive beta chains retained. Duplicate CDR3 protein sequences are folded into a single record with the most common DNA and genes. In this sample the table shows hundreds of thousands of distinct CDR3 sequences, more than 30% of which occur a single time. The ten largest clones take up approximately 10% of the sample. Sequenced sample: blood. All receptors come from a young man with Graves' hyperthyroidism.

The J gene is TRBJ2-7, the V gene TRBV7-2, with 7 bases identical to TRBD2. The germline V gene has CDR1 SGHTA and CDR2 FQGNSA. V lost 7 bases, J lost 4 bases, and 10 bases stayed unmatched. The CDR3 consists of 14 residues. CDR3 protein: CASTGGRGVYEQYF. In nucleotides, the CDR3 is TGTGCCAGCACCGGGGGACGGGGGGTGTACGAGCAGTACTTC.

Worth noting for this clonotype: The junction shows a germline mismatch at one end, possibly a read error. J is TRBJ1-1 and V is TRBV7-9; the D gene is possibly TRBD1 (5 bases). This CDR3 spans 15 amino acids. The germline V gene has CDR1 SEHNR and CDR2 FQNEAQ (reference sequence). CDR3 in amino acids: CASSQVAGLPEEAFF. DNA of the CDR3: TGCGCCAGCAGCCAAGTTGCGGGGCTCCCCGAGGAGGCTTTCTTT.

The V call is TRBV24-1, the J call TRBJ1-2; a possible D gene is TRBD1 (6 bases). This CDR3 has 12 amino acids. The V gene's germline CDR1 is KGHDR and CDR2 SFDVKD. V lost 5 bases and J 8 bases, leaving 11 bases between the germline ends. CDR3 DNA: TGTGCCACCAGTGCCGGGGGCGAAGGCTACACCTTC. Protein product: CATSAGGEGYTF.

The rearrangement links TRBV12-3 or TRBV12-4 to TRBJ1-5; 8 nucleotides match TRBD1. J gave up 0 bases and V 6 bases, and 10 bases lay outside the gene matches. There are 17 residues in the CDR3. CDR3 sequence reads: CASSPGDRSYSNQPQHF. The CDR3 DNA reads TGTGCCAGCAGCCCAGGGGACAGGTCGTATAGCAATCAGCCCCAGCATTTT.

This clonotype was counted ten times or more. V is TRBV6-6 and J is TRBJ1-6; TRBD1 is a possible D gene (6 bases). Trimming removed 0 bases from V and 18 bases from J, with 9 bases in between. Germline values: CDR1 MNHNY, CDR2 SVGAGI (reference sequence). The CDR3 consists of 11 residues. The CDR3 region has the DNA TGTGCCAGCAGTTACTCGACGGACAGCCACTTT. Its translation is CASSYSTDSHF.

This clonotype was seen at least ten times. The chain employs TRBV10-3 and TRBJ2-7; a weak D match, TRBD2 (6 bases). The CDR3 has 14 residues. Germline V gene data show CDR1 as ENHRY and CDR2 as SYGVKD. Trimming stripped 3 bases from V and 2 bases from J, with 11 bases between. In DNA, the CDR3 is TGTGCCATCAGTGATCGGGACTCACCCTACGAGCAGTACTTC. Residues: CAISDRDSPYEQYF.

The V and J genes are TRBV6-5 and TRBJ2-5; TRBD1 agrees at 10 bases. The V segment lost 6 bases and the J segment 5 bases; nucleotides outside the gene matches: 9. Germline V gives CDR1 MNHEY, CDR2 SVGAGI. CDR3 length: 15 residues. CDR3 nucleotide sequence: TGTGCCAGCAGCCAGGACAGGGGGTTTATCGAGACCCAGTACTTC. It translates to CASSQDRGFIETQYF.

The chain couples TRBV7-9 to TRBJ2-5, with a possible D match to TRBD1 (5 bases). CDR3 size: 14 residues. Trimming shortened V by 5 bases and J by 1 base, and 11 bases separated the two germline ends. Looked up from germline, CDR1 is SEHNR and CDR2 is FQNEAQ (reference sequence). The CDR3 protein is CASSIPTVQETQYF. The CDR3 DNA reads as TGTGCCAGCAGCATACCGACAGTCCAAGAGACCCAGTACTTC.

The chain employs TRBV7-9 and TRBJ2-5; 8 positions match TRBD2. The CDR3 extends over 15 amino acids. The J segment lost 4 bases and the V segment lost 5 bases, leaving 9 bases of the junction unmatched. Germline V gene lookup returns CDR1 SEHNR and CDR2 FQNEAQ (reference sequence). The chain's CDR3 is CASSTQGLVGETQYF. The CDR3 region has the DNA TGTGCCAGCAGCACCCAGGGACTAGTAGGAGAGACCCAGTACTTC.

This clonotype has just a few counts. This chain connects TRBV5-1 to TRBJ2-7; 7 positions agree with TRBD1. The V gene's germline CDR1 is SGHRS and CDR2 YFSETQ. The CDR3 spans 15 residues. V lost 4 bases to trimming and J lost 0 bases; unmatched junction nucleotides: 7. The CDR3 sequence is CASSVRDSSSYEQYF. CDR3 sequence (DNA): TGCGCCAGCAGCGTCCGGGACAGTAGCTCCTACGAGCAGTACTTC.

The table lists this clonotype with many counts. The rearrangement joins TRBV15 to TRBJ1-1; D not certain. The CDR3 covers 15 residues. CDR1 and CDR2 (germline): LNHNV, YYDKDF (reference sequence). Trimming stripped 3 bases from V and 1 base from J, with 12 bases between. CDR3 amino acids: CATSRTGRPNTEAFF. The CDR3 region has the DNA TGTGCCACCAGCAGGACCGGGAGACCGAACACTGAAGCTTTCTTT.

This clonotype has a handful of counts. The rearrangement links TRBV5-1 to TRBJ2-2; 10 nucleotides line up with TRBD2. CDR1 is SGHRS, CDR2 YFSETQ, per germline. V shed 4 bases and J 5 bases; nucleotides not matched to a gene: 8. The CDR3 contains 16 residues. The CDR3 is CASSNPGTSETGELFF. As DNA, the CDR3 is TGCGCCAGCAGCAACCCCGGGACTAGCGAAACCGGGGAGCTGTTTTTT.

To note about this clonotype: At one end the junction does not follow the germline gene, possibly because of a read error. V and J are TRBV10-3 and TRBJ2-7; D remains unclear. The CDR3 is 15 residues long. Per germline, CDR1 ENHRY and CDR2 SYGVKD. The CDR3 bases are TGTGCCAGCAGTTCATGGTTAGGAGAGACCTACGAGCAGTACTTC. Protein sequence: CASSSWLGETYEQYF.

This clonotype was observed at least ten times. At one of its ends the junction is not consistent with the germline gene, which may arise from a read error. V is TRBV29-1 and J is TRBJ2-7; no clear D gene. The CDR3 covers 10 residues. Germline CDR1 reads SQVTM; CDR2 reads ANQGSEA. CDR3 sequence (DNA): TGTGCCGGGTGGAGTGACGAGCAGTACTTC. Its translation: CAGWSDEQYF.

This clonotype was recorded at least ten times. The chain combines TRBV7-9 with TRBJ1-1; unclear D gene. Germline V lookup: CDR1 SEHNR, CDR2 FQNEAQ (reference sequence). V was pared by 6 bases and J by 0 bases, with 8 bases between. CDR3 size: 13 residues. The CDR3 spells CASRWPLNTEAFF. The CDR3 coding sequence is TGTGCCAGCAGATGGCCCTTGAACACTGAAGCTTTCTTT.

The chain couples TRBV2 to TRBJ1-4; D might be TRBD1 (5 bases). This CDR3 spans 11 amino acids. Per the germline V gene, CDR1 is SNHLY and CDR2 is FYNNEI. Trimming removed 6 bases at V and 10 bases at J, with 9 bases between. CDR3 DNA: TGTGCCAGCAGACGAGGGGTAAAACTGTTTTTT. Its translation is CASRRGVKLFF.

This clonotype was picked up many times. V usage is TRBV12-3 or TRBV12-4 and J usage is TRBJ1-3; no firm D call. The germline V and J ends were trimmed by 2 bases and 4 bases, with 6 bases remaining between them. This CDR3 is built from 13 residues. The CDR3 sequence is CASSLYRGNTIYF. In DNA form, the CDR3 reads TGTGCCAGCAGTTTATATCGGGGAAACACCATATATTTT.

V and J are TRBV19 and TRBJ1-5; possible D gene TRBD1, 6 bases. Germline CDR1 reads LNHDA; CDR2 reads SQIVND (reference sequence). The CDR3 consists of 18 residues. V was shortened by 1 base and J by 0 bases, with 16 bases between the two germline ends. DNA for the CDR3: TGTGCCAGTAGTATAGGAGGTAGGGGGGACTATAGCAATCAGCCCCAGCATTTT. Residues: CASSIGGRGDYSNQPQHF. The full variable domain, rest sourced from reference TRBV19 and TRBJ1-5, is DGGITQSPKYLFRKEGQNVTLSCEQNLNHDAMYWYRQDPGQGLRLIYYSQIVNDFQKGDIAEGYSVSREKKESFPLTVTSAQKNPTAFYLCASSIGGRGDYSNQPQHFGDGTRLSIL.

This clonotype turned up a few times. The chain carries TRBV4-1 and TRBJ1-4; TRBD1 is a possible D gene (5 bases). CDR3 length: 15 amino acids. V dropped 2 bases and J dropped 6 bases, with 13 bases sitting between them. Germline values: CDR1 MGHRA, CDR2 YSYEKL. CDR3 nucleotide sequence: TGCGCCAGCAGCCAATTCAGGGCACACGATGAAAAACTGTTTTTT. The encoded protein is CASSQFRAHDEKLFF.

This clonotype was recorded once. This sequence joins TRBV20-1 and TRBJ1-1; D unclear. V lost 6 bases and J 0 bases, leaving 11 bases between the germline ends. The CDR3 is 13 amino acids. CDR1 and CDR2 (germline): DFQATT, SNEGSKA (reference sequence). CDR3 sequence reads: CSAHAGMNTEAFF. For the CDR3, the DNA is TGCAGTGCCCATGCGGGTATGAACACTGAAGCTTTCTTT.

This chain joins TRBV5-6 and TRBJ2-7, with 10 bases lining up with TRBD2. CDR1 SGHDT and CDR2 YYEEEE come from the germline V gene. The V gene end was trimmed by 3 bases and the J gene end by 1 base; junction bases not matched to a gene: 4. This CDR3 has 15 amino acids. CDR3 sequence: CASSSPSGGSYEQYF. CDR3 DNA: TGTGCCAGCAGCTCGCCTAGCGGGGGATCCTACGAGCAGTACTTC.

The chain uses TRBV20-1 and TRBJ1-3; 11 nucleotides align to TRBD1. Unmatched junction bases numbered 7, after V lost 5 bases and J lost 4 bases. Germline V gives CDR1 DFQATT, CDR2 SNEGSKA (reference sequence). The CDR3 contains 15 residues. The CDR3 here is CSARTGGAPGNTIYF. CDR3 coding DNA: TGCAGTGCTCGGACAGGGGGCGCGCCCGGAAACACCATATATTTT.

The genes are TRBV15 and TRBJ2-2; D remains ambiguous. The V end lost 3 bases, the J end lost 4 bases, and 12 bases lay between the germline ends. The CDR3 is made up of 15 amino acids. CDR1 and CDR2 (germline): LNHNV, YYDKDF (reference sequence). The CDR3 loop is CATSSYDPLTGELFF. The CDR3 bases are TGTGCCACCAGCAGCTACGACCCCCTCACCGGGGAGCTGTTTTTT.